These 9 T cell receptor beta chains were all obtained from the same sample, sequenced in a study of blood T cell repertoires in COVID-19. Using immunoSEQ multiplex PCR, the repertoire was profiled, and TCRdb retains in-frame clones only, with some absent. The sample has about 300,000 clones, approximately 81% seen once; the top ten hold about 1.9%. Sample: PBMCs or T cells enriched from blood (not recorded which). These receptors all stem from a woman aged 25 to 45 who had been exposed to COVID-19.

The rearrangement uses TRBV19 and TRBJ2-2; 9 nucleotides agree with TRBD2. CDR3 length: 15 amino acids. Germline lookup yields CDR1 LNHDA and CDR2 SQIVND (reference sequence). After removal of 6 bases from V and 1 base from J, the junction contained 3 bases not matched to a gene. In nucleotides, the CDR3 is TGTGCCAGTAGAGGGACTAGCCGGAACACCGGGGAGCTGTTTTTT. Protein sequence: CASRGTSRNTGELFF.

This sequence joins TRBV7-2 and TRBJ2-5; D is uncertain. CDR1 is SGHTA and CDR2 is FQGNSA in the germline V gene. The CDR3 totals 15 residues. V dropped 2 bases and J dropped 2 bases, with 12 bases sitting between them. CDR3 residues: CASSLSGQSQETQYF. CDR3 in DNA: TGTGCCAGCAGCTTATCGGGTCAGTCGCAAGAGACCCAGTACTTC.

In nucleotides, the CDR3 is TGTGCCAGCAGCTCGACGGGACAGACCTCTGGAAACACCATATATTTT. Translated, it gives CASSSTGQTSGNTIYF. V is TRBV9 and J is TRBJ1-3; 7 nucleotides align to TRBD1. CDR1 and CDR2 from the germline V gene are SGDLS and YYNGEE. V trimming: 4 bases; J trimming: 0 bases; junction bases outside the gene matches: 7. This CDR3 region has 16 residues. The full variable domain, completed using reference TRBV9 and TRBJ1-3, is DSGVTQTPKHLITATGQRVTLRCSPRSGDLSVYWYQQSLDQGLQFLIQYYNGEERAKGNILERFSAQQFPDLHSELNLSSLELGDSALYFCASSSTGQTSGNTIYFGEGSWLTVV.

The rearrangement joins TRBV9 to TRBJ1-5; D gene ambiguous. V lost 3 bases to trimming and J lost 0 bases, with 10 bases between them. Germline CDR1 reads SGDLS; CDR2 reads YYNGEE. The CDR3 spans 15 residues. CDR3 nucleotide sequence: TGTGCCAGCAGCGAAACATCGTATAGCAATCAGCCCCAGCATTTT. It is translated as CASSETSYSNQPQHF.

The chain employs TRBV11-2 and TRBJ2-1, with TRBD1 matching 11 bases. This CDR3 spans 13 amino acids. V was pared by 0 bases and J by 13 bases, with 2 bases of the junction left unmatched. The V gene's germline CDR1 is SGHAT and CDR2 FQNNGV. The CDR3 sequence: CASSLEDRGLQFF. The CDR3 nucleotides are TGTGCCAGCAGCTTAGAGGACAGGGGGCTCCAGTTCTTC.

A single count supports this clone. The gene calls are TRBV12-5 and TRBJ2-1; 7 positions agree with TRBD1. CDR3 length: 15 residues. The germline CDR1 and CDR2 sequences are LGHNT and FRNRAP. Trimming took 8 bases from V and 1 from J; bases not matched to a gene: 8. DNA of the CDR3: TGTGCTAGTTTGCTTTGGACAGGATCCTACAATGAGCAGTTCTTC. Protein product: CASLLWTGSYNEQFF.

J is TRBJ1-4 and V is TRBV9; the D gene is possibly TRBD1 (6 bases). CDR3 size: 16 residues. Trimming cost V 3 bases and J 4 bases, with 16 bases left between them. In germline, CDR1 is SGDLS, CDR2 YYNGEE. The CDR3 DNA reads TGTGCCAGCAGCGCCGGACGACAGGCCAATAATGAAAAACTGTTTTTT. Translation: CASSAGRQANNEKLFF.

The chain is built from TRBV6-4 and TRBJ1-2; D gene unclear. CDR1 is MRHNA, CDR2 SNTAGT, per germline. CDR3 length equals 12 residues. V lost 2 bases and J lost 8, with 9 bases in between. CDR3 DNA sequence: TGTGCCAGCAGTGACGGAGGATCGGGCTACACCTTC. Its protein product is CASSDGGSGYTF.

The V and J genes are TRBV14 and TRBJ2-1; possibly TRBD2 for D (6 bases). The CDR3 spans 14 residues. Trimming pared 0 bases from V and 8 bases from J, leaving 11 bases between. Germline CDR1 SGHDN, CDR2 FVKESK. DNA of the CDR3: TGTGCCAGCAGCCAAGATGTCGGGGGAGATGAGCAGTTCTTC. This codes for CASSQDVGGDEQFF.